This section outlines one T cell receptor beta chain sequence together with its context. Antigen specificity is unknown. The CDR3 covers 14 residues. V lost 6 bases to trimming and J lost 2 bases, with 13 bases between them. Germline CDR1 reads LNHDA; CDR2 reads SQIVND (reference sequence). Assay execution proceeded at the deep level. In the original workflow: Sequence data from immunoSEQ were junction-only and lacked quality scores; consequently, filtering differed. Assay used: immunoSEQ multiplex PCR; TCRdb lists only in-frame clones, some missing. V, J and clone size are those of that table, while D and trimming were read from the DNA. The table shows roughly 1 million clones, with 60% to 80% occurring only once. This sample was included in a study of shared clonotypes between healthy human individuals. Study-wide points: The expectation was that sequencing depth would affect clonotype sharing among donors.

The TCR originated in a man in his late teens or twenties in good health. The sample was memory CD4+ T cells sorted from blood. The subset: CD45RA-negative fraction. V usage is TRBV19 and J usage is TRBJ1-2, with D possibly being TRBD1 (5 bases). The DNA for the CDR3 is TGTGCCAGTAGGCGAGCAGGGACGAACTATGGCTACACCTTC. Its translation is CASRRAGTNYGYTF.